This TCR beta chain was captured in a study of identifying expanded T cells in peripheral blood. The assay was immunoSEQ multiplex PCR, and TCRdb's table has in-frame clones only and misses some. The sample holds about 82,000 clones; roughly 90% are singletons and the top ten take approximately 7%. The V and J ends lost 2 bases and 5 bases, in that order; junction bases with no gene match: 6. The CDR3 is made up of 16 amino acids. Looked up from germline, CDR1 is WSHSY and CDR2 is SAAADI. This rearrangement joins TRBV10-2 to TRBJ2-2; 9 bases line up with TRBD1. This clonotype was obtained from a person aged 18 to 70 in good health. The sequencing sample was made of blood. CDR3 DNA: TGCGCCAGCAGTGAGCTGGGGACAGGGCAAACCGGGGAGCTGTTTTTT. It encodes CASSELGTGQTGELFF.